One sample yielded the 11 T cell receptor beta chains listed below, sequenced in a study of T cells in localized non-small cell lung cancer (dated by TCRdb to 2020 to 2021). Library generation was performed with the immunoSEQ multiplex PCR assay. TCRdb obtained this table from immuneACCESS and retained in-frame rearrangements with V and J assigned. These tables miss some clones; where compared with another copy, unresolved V genes account for less than half of the shortfall, and the remainder is unexplained. The sample table holds over 20,000 clones, of which roughly 84% were seen once. The leading ten clones occupy approximately 5% of the sample. This material consisted of PBMCs, taken before any cancer treatment. These receptors were obtained from a man between 40 and 70 years old with stage II lung adenocarcinoma.

This chain connects TRBV5-1 to TRBJ2-5, with D unclear. CDR3 length: 13 residues. Germline V CDR1 and CDR2: SGHRS, YFSETQ. Trimming removed 3 bases from V and 4 bases from J, with 10 bases in between. This CDR3 reads CASSSSTSETQYF. The CDR3 DNA reads TGCGCCAGCAGCTCCTCGACCTCAGAGACCCAGTACTTC.

This clone was found once. The genes are TRBV19 and TRBJ2-7; D gene uncertain. Germline-derived CDR1 and CDR2 are LNHDA and SQIVND (reference sequence). The CDR3 runs to 11 residues. The V and J ends lost 6 bases and 3 bases respectively, with 6 bases between them. This chain's CDR3 is CASRDLYEQYF. The CDR3 bases are TGTGCCAGTAGGGACCTCTACGAGCAGTACTTC.

This chain links TRBV2 with TRBJ2-1; D is ambiguous. V gave up 7 bases and J gave up 4 bases, with 8 bases separating them. CDR3 length equals 12 residues. Germline V lookup: CDR1 SNHLY, CDR2 FYNNEI. The CDR3 nucleotides read TGTGCCAGCATCAGAGTATACAATGAGCAGTTCTTC. Translating gives CASIRVYNEQFF.

V and J are TRBV29-1 and TRBJ1-2; D gene unclear. The V end lost 0 bases, the J end lost 7 bases, and 9 bases lay between the germline ends. Germline loops: CDR1 SQVTM, CDR2 ANQGSEA. The CDR3 covers 12 residues. CDR3 sequence reads: CSVEEGTTGYTF. CDR3 DNA sequence: TGCAGCGTTGAAGAAGGAACCACTGGCTACACCTTC.

This clone was seen only a few times. This sequence joins TRBV5-1 and TRBJ2-7; weak D call: TRBD1 (6 bases). CDR1 SGHRS and CDR2 YFSETQ come from the germline V gene. CDR3 length: 13 amino acids. Trimming removed 4 bases at V and 3 bases at J, with 11 bases between. The CDR3 nucleotides are TGCGCCAGCAGCAAGATACAGGGCTACGAGCAGTACTTC. Translated: CASSKIQGYEQYF.

V gene TRBV19 combines with J gene TRBJ2-3; 11 bases are a match to TRBD2. Germline CDR1 and CDR2: LNHDA and SQIVND (reference sequence). Germline trimming cut 3 bases from V and 4 bases from J; bases unmatched to any gene: 21. The CDR3 runs 21 residues. CDR3 in DNA: TGTGCCAGTAGTATGTTGGGGGCGAGACTAGCGGGACGTGCGGGTGCAGATACGCAGTATTTT. Amino acid sequence: CASSMLGARLAGRAGADTQYF.

The chain uses TRBV4-1 and TRBJ2-7; 7 bases map to TRBD1. V was pared by 1 base and J by 3 bases, with 6 bases of the junction left unmatched. The CDR3 is 15 amino acids. CDR1 and CDR2 from the germline V gene are MGHRA and YSYEKL. The CDR3, as DNA: TGCGCCAGCAGCCAAGGGACAGGAGCCTACTACGAGCAGTACTTC. As protein: CASSQGTGAYYEQYF.

The genes are TRBV19 and TRBJ1-2, with 8 bases identical to TRBD1. CDR3 length equals 15 residues. The junction had 11 bases not matched to a gene; V was cut back by 3 bases and J by 8 bases. Germline assignment: CDR1 LNHDA and CDR2 SQIVND (reference sequence). The CDR3 region is CASSIQGANLEGYTF. The CDR3 nucleotides read TGTGCCAGTAGTATCCAGGGGGCGAACCTCGAGGGCTACACCTTC.

Here the CDR3 reads CASSLIQGTDTQYF. The CDR3 DNA is TGTGCCAGCAGCTTAATCCAGGGGACAGATACGCAGTATTTT. The genes are TRBV11-3 and TRBJ2-3; D possibly corresponds to TRBD1 (6 bases). The CDR3 extends over 14 amino acids. Trimming removed 2 bases at V and 3 bases at J, with 9 bases between. The germline V gene has CDR1 SGHNT and CDR2 YENEEA. The full variable domain, completed using reference TRBV11-3 and TRBJ2-3, is EAGVVQSPRYKIIEKKQPVAFWCNPISGHNTLYWYLQNLGQGPELLIRYENEEAVDDSQLPKDRFSAERLKGVDSTLKIQPAELGDSAVYLCASSLIQGTDTQYFGPGTRLTVL.

In DNA form, the CDR3 reads TGTGCCAGCAGCCCGCGAAGGGACAGTTCCTACAATGAGCAGTTCTTC. Protein: CASSPRRDSSYNEQFF. This chain connects TRBV11-2 to TRBJ2-1; 7 bases line up with TRBD1. The CDR3 sequence is 16 residues long. CDR1 and CDR2 from the germline V gene are SGHAT and FQNNGV. With V trimmed by 5 bases and J by 1 base, 8 bases remained unmatched. The full variable domain, rest sourced from reference TRBV11-2 and TRBJ2-1, is EAGVAQSPRYKIIEKRQSVAFWCNPISGHATLYWYQQILGQGPKLLIQFQNNGVVDDSQLPKDRFSAERLKGVDSTLKIQPAKLEDSAVYLCASSPRRDSSYNEQFFGPGTRLTVL.

The chain employs TRBV11-3 and TRBJ2-1; D might be TRBD2 (6 bases). The CDR3 contains 17 residues. Germline loops: CDR1 SGHNT, CDR2 YENEEA. Between the trimmed V and J ends, which lost 1 base and 4 bases, there was a span of 17 bases. The CDR3 loop is CASSLAALAGPYNEQFF. The CDR3 DNA reads as TGTGCCAGCAGCTTAGCAGCGTTGGCGGGACCATACAATGAGCAGTTCTTC.